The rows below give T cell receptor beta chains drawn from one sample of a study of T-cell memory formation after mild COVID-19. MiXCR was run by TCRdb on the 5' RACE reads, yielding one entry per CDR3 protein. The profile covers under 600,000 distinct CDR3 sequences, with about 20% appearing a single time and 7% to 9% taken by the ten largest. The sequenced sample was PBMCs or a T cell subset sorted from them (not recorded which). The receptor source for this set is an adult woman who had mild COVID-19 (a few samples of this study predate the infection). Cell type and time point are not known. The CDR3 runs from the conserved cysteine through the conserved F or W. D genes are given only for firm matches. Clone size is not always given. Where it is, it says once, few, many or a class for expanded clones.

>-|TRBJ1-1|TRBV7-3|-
TGTGCCAGCAGCTTAACGGTCGGCGGGAACACTGAAGCTTTCTTT
CASSLTVGGNTEAFF
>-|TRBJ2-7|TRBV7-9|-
TGTGCCAGCAGCATAAACCCGCCCGAGCAGTACTTC
CASSINPPEQYF
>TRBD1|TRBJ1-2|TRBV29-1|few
TGCAGCGTGAAAAAAACAAGCCCACAGGGGGCAGGTGGCTACACCTTC
CSVKKTSPQGAGGYTF
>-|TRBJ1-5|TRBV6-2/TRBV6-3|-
TGTGCCAGCAGTATTAAGAGGAGTGATCACCCCCAGCATTTT
CASSIKRSDHPQHF
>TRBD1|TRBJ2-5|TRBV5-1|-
TGCGCCAGCAGCTACGGGACAGACCAAGAGACCCAGTACTTC
CASSYGTDQETQYF
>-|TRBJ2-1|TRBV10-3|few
TGTGCCATCAGTGCCACGGGACGGTGGGGCAATGAGCAGTTCTTC
CAISATGRWGNEQFF
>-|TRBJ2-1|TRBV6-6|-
TGTGCCAGCAGCCTACTTAGCGATAGCCCCATCAGCTCCTACAATGAGCAGTTCTTC
CASSLLSDSPISSYNEQFF
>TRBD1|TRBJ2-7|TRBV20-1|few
TGCAGTGACTGCCAGGGGGCAGGGCCTGACGAGCAGTACTTC
CSDCQGAGPDEQYF
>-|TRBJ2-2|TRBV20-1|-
TGCAGTGCAACCGACAGGCCGAACACCGGGGAGCTGTTTTTT
CSATDRPNTGELFF
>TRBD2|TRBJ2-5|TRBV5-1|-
TGCGCCAGCAGCCGCCTCCTAGCGGGTGGCGAGACCCAGTACTTC
CASSRLLAGGETQYF
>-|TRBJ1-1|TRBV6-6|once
TGTGCCAGCAGTCCCCCACAGGGACCTGAAGCTTTCTTT
CASSPPQGPEAFF
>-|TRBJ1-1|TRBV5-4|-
TGTGCCAGCAGCTTGGTTACAGCGAACACTGAAGCTTTCTTT
CASSLVTANTEAFF
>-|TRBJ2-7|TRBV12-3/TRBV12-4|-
TGTGCCAGCAGTACAACGACATACCCGGTGGACGAGCAGTACTTC
CASSTTTYPVDEQYF
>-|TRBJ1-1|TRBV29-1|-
TGCAGCGTTGACCCAGGTGGAAGCACTGAAGCTTTCTTT
CSVDPGGSTEAFF
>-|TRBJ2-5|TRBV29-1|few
TGCAGCGTTGGGGTGGCAGCAGAGACCCAGTACTTC
CSVGVAAETQYF
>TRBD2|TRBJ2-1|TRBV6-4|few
TGTGCCAGCAGTGCCCGGGAGGGGGGCAATGAGCAGTTCTTC
CASSAREGGNEQFF
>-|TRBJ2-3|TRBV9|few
TGTGCCAGCAGCGCCTCACTAGAAGATACGCAGTATTTT
CASSASLEDTQYF
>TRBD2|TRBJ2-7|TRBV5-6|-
TGTGCCAGCAGCTCGGAGGGGACTAGCGGGATTTACGAGCAGTACTTC
CASSSEGTSGIYEQYF
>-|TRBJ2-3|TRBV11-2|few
TGTGCCAGCAGCTTTTTGAGTTTAGGCACAGATACGCAGTATTTT
CASSFLSLGTDTQYF
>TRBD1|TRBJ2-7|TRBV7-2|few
TGTGCCAGCAGCGGTGGGGGCAGGGGGCCTTACGAGCAGTACTTC
CASSGGGRGPYEQYF
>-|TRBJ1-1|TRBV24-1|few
TGTGCCACCAGTGATCCGGGGGCGCGAACTGAAGCTTTCTTT
CATSDPGARTEAFF
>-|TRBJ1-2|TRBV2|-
TGTGCCAGCAGTGAACAGCCATTAGGGGATGGCTACACCTTC
CASSEQPLGDGYTF
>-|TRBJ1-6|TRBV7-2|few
TGTGCCAGCAGCCCGGCCTGGGCAGGGACCTATAATTCACCCCTCCACTTT
CASSPAWAGTYNSPLHF
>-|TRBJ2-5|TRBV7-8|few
TGTGCCAGCAGCTCGGCAGGCGGATCGATCTTC
CASSSAGGSIF
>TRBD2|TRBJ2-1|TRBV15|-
TGTGCCACCACAACGGGAGGCAGCTCCTACAATGAGCAGTTCTTC
CATTTGGSSYNEQFF
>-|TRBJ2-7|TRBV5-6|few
TGTGCCAGCAGCTCCATTCCGGGCTACGAGCAGTACTTC
CASSSIPGYEQYF
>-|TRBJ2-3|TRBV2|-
TGTGCCAGCATAAACGGGCGGGGCAGCACAGATACGCAGTATTTT
CASINGRGSTDTQYF
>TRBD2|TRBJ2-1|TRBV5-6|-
TGTGCCAGCAGCTCCGCGGCTAGCGGGCCTTGGGGGTACAATGAGCAGTTCTTC
CASSSAASGPWGYNEQFF
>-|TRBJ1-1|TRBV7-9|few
TGTGCCAGCAGCTTAGCGGGAGAAGCTTTCTTT
CASSLAGEAFF
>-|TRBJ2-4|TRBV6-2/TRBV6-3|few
TGTGCCAGCAGTTCTCCGCATCTAGCCAAAAACATTCAGTACTTC
CASSSPHLAKNIQYF
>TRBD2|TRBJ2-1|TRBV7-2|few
TGTGCCAGCAGCTTTTGGACTAGCGGGACTAACAATGAGCAGTTCTTC
CASSFWTSGTNNEQFF
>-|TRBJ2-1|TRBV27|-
TGTGCCAGCAGTTTTGGACAGAGCTTGTACAATGAGCAGTTCTTC
CASSFGQSLYNEQFF
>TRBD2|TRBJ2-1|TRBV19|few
TGTGCCAGCCGACGGACTAGCGGGGGAGGTGAGCAGTTCTTC
CASRRTSGGGEQFF
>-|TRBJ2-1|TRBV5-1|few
TGCGCCAGCTCCCGTGCAGGGGACAACAATGAGCAGTTCTTC
CASSRAGDNNEQFF
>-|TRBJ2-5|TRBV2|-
TGTGCCAGCAGTGAAAAGGCAGTCCAAGAGACCCAGTACTTC
CASSEKAVQETQYF
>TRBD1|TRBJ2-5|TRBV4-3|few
TGCGCCAGCAGCCAAGGGACAGGGGGCTTTCAGACCCAGTACTTC
CASSQGTGGFQTQYF